The clone carrying this T cell receptor (beta chain) showed up just a few times. Its cognate antigen is unknown. These data come from a study of T cell repertoires in cytomegalovirus infection. Overall study: Both recently identified HLA-C-restricted and well-studied HLA-B-restricted CMV epitopes were used in the study.

In TCRdb, the reads were re-called with MiXCR into one record per CDR3 protein. The sample carries fewer than 1,000,000 distinct CDR3 sequences, around 29% recorded once. Whole-study findings and limits: Predominance within the ex vivo response was attributable to HLA-C-restricted CMV-specific TCR beta clonotypes. CMV carriers with the relevant HLA were identified by cumulative public TCR beta family frequency.

Per germline, CDR1 MNHEY and CDR2 SVGEGT. Trimming cost V 6 bases and J 2 bases; bases outside gene matches: 19. The CDR3 contains 19 residues. This sequence joins TRBV6-2 or TRBV6-3 and TRBJ2-1; 7 bases are a match to TRBD1. This sequence was found in a human donor in good health (CMV status not recorded). Some clones in this sample may be carry-over from other donors' samples. The sequenced sample was cultured CD8+ T cells from PBMCs, obtained from culture after CMV antigen stimulation. The CDR3 here is CASSLNVVNDREPYNEQFF. DNA of the CDR3: TGTGCCAGCAGCCTAAACGTAGTCAACGACAGGGAACCCTACAATGAGCAGTTCTTC.